Presented here are 27 T cell receptor beta chains from one specimen sequenced in a study of regulatory T cells in long-lasting Graves disease. iRepertoire HTBI primers and Arm-PCR of CDR3 regions built TCR beta libraries. TCRdb ran MiXCR on the multiplex PCR reads and lists one entry per CDR3 protein. The table shows approximately 540,000 distinct CDR3 sequences, with about 11% occurring only once. Time point defined: newly diagnosed GD, antithyroid drugs for less than 3 months. Isolated PBMC RNA provided the starting material for the TCR library. This same sample was also part of a study on T cells in Graves' hyperthyroidism and ophthalmopathy.

The material was peripheral blood mononuclear cells (PBMCs), obtained at new diagnosis, from a patient treated with antithyroid drugs. These receptors all come from a woman in her 30s with Graves disease.

CDR3 sequence reads: CSASILASGRLRETQYF. The CDR3 coding sequence is TGCAGTGCTAGCATTCTGGCTAGCGGGAGACTTAGGGAGACCCAGTACTTC. The chain has TRBV20-1 and TRBJ2-5; 10 bases line up with TRBD2. The CDR3 runs to 17 residues. The V and J ends lost 3 bases and 5 bases, in that order; junction bases with no gene match: 15. CDR1 is DFQATT and CDR2 is SNEGSKA in the germline V gene (reference sequence).

A remark on this clonotype: A much larger clone sits a single nucleotide away, making a read error possible. The chain combines TRBV6-1 with TRBJ1-5; D perhaps matches TRBD1 (6 bases). Trimming removed 3 bases at V and 5 bases at J, with 11 bases between. CDR1 and CDR2 (germline): MNHNS, SASEGT. The CDR3 totals 14 residues. As DNA, the CDR3 is TGTGCCAGCAGTGATCACAGGGAGGATCAGCCCCAGCATTTT. Its protein product is CASSDHREDQPQHF.

V and J are TRBV5-1 and TRBJ2-5; a possible D gene is TRBD2 (6 bases). Germline V lookup: CDR1 SGHRS, CDR2 YFSETQ. V lost 3 bases, J lost 7 bases, and 13 bases lay in between. This CDR3 has 13 residues. The CDR3 coding sequence is TGCGCCAGCAGCTCATCGGGAGCATGGACCCAGTACTTC. Its protein product is CASSSSGAWTQYF.

This clonotype has at least ten counts. The chain recombines TRBV7-9 with TRBJ1-2; 10 nucleotides align to TRBD1. The CDR3 is 16 residues long. Per the germline V gene, CDR1 is SEHNR and CDR2 is FQNEAQ (reference sequence). Trimming cost V 6 bases and J 4 bases; bases outside gene matches: 11. The chain's CDR3 is CASSPGTGVRFYGYTF. For the CDR3, the DNA is TGTGCCAGCAGTCCCGGGACAGGGGTTCGGTTCTATGGCTACACCTTC.

For this clonotype: At one boundary the junction diverges from the germline segment, which might be a read error. This chain uses TRBV3-1 with TRBJ2-2; 15 bases match TRBD2. Germline CDR1 and CDR2: LGHDT and YNNKEL (reference sequence). This CDR3 has 19 amino acids. CDR3: CASSRTSGRVRINTGELFF. The CDR3 DNA follows: TGTGCGAGCAGCCGGACTAGCGGGAGGGTTCGGATCAACACCGGGGAGCTGTTTTTT.

This clonotype occurred many times. The chain uses TRBV20-1 and TRBJ1-2; D call uncertain. The V and J ends lost 0 bases and 3 bases respectively, with 11 bases between them. The CDR3 is 14 amino acids. Germline lookup yields CDR1 DFQATT and CDR2 SNEGSKA (reference sequence). The CDR3 coding sequence is TGCAGTGCTAGAGAGCCCCGGGGTGACTATGGCTACACCTTC. Translated, it gives CSAREPRGDYGYTF.

In its sample, this clonotype was seen a few times. This CDR3 reads CASSYSTGPYGYTF. CDR3 bases: TGTGCCAGCAGTTACTCGACAGGGCCCTATGGCTACACCTTC. This chain joins TRBV6-2 or TRBV6-3 and TRBJ1-2, with 7 bases that match TRBD1. The CDR3 consists of 14 residues. V was pared by 0 bases and J by 4 bases, with 2 bases of the junction left unmatched. The germline CDR1 and CDR2 sequences are MNHEY and SVGEGT.

This clonotype was detected ten times or more. V usage is TRBV30 and J usage is TRBJ2-3; 9 nucleotides line up with TRBD2. The V gene end was trimmed by 4 bases and the J gene end by 3 bases; junction bases not matched to a gene: 2. CDR1 and CDR2 from the germline V gene are GTSNPN and SVGIG (reference sequence). This CDR3 spans 13 amino acids. The CDR3 sequence is CAWTSGTTDTQYF. For the CDR3, the DNA is TGTGCCTGGACTAGCGGGACAACAGATACGCAGTATTTT. Combining the CDR3 with reference TRBV30 and TRBJ2-3 gives the whole variable domain SQTIHQWPATLVQPVGSPLSLECTVEGTSNPNLYWYRQAAGRGLQLLFYSVGIGQISSEVPQNLSASRPQDRQFILSSKKLLLSDSGFYLCAWTSGTTDTQYFGPGTRLTVL.

V is TRBV2 and J is TRBJ2-7; TRBD2 aligns across 7 bases. The V and J ends lost 4 bases and 2 bases, in that order; junction bases with no gene match: 2. Germline CDR1 and CDR2: SNHLY and FYNNEI. The CDR3 is made up of 13 amino acids. This CDR3 is CASSGDYTYEQYF. The CDR3 DNA sequence: TGTGCCAGCAGTGGGGACTACACCTACGAGCAGTACTTC.

This clonotype came up many times. The J gene is TRBJ2-2, the V gene TRBV19; the match to TRBD2 covers 16 bases. The CDR3 has 18 amino acids. The V and J ends lost 6 bases and 5 bases, in that order; junction bases with no gene match: 9. Germline CDR1 LNHDA, CDR2 SQIVND (reference sequence). CDR3 residues: CASRRPGLAGGHTGELFF. The CDR3 DNA follows: TGTGCCAGTAGGCGACCGGGACTAGCGGGAGGGCATACCGGGGAGCTGTTTTTT. Together with reference TRBV19 and TRBJ2-2, the CDR3 gives the full variable domain: DGGITQSPKYLFRKEGQNVTLSCEQNLNHDAMYWYRQDPGQGLRLIYYSQIVNDFQKGDIAEGYSVSREKKESFPLTVTSAQKNPTAFYLCASRRPGLAGGHTGELFFGEGSRLTVL.

This clonotype was observed at least ten times. The chain uses TRBV12-3 or TRBV12-4 and TRBJ2-1, with a tentative D call TRBD2 (5 bases). V dropped 3 bases and J dropped 7 bases, with 16 bases sitting between them. The CDR3 is 15 amino acids. The DNA for the CDR3 is TGTGCCAGCAGTTTGGGGTGGGAGTGGGTGAATGAGCAGTTCTTC. Amino acids: CASSLGWEWVNEQFF.

The V gene is TRBV28, the J gene TRBJ2-7, with D perhaps TRBD1 (6 bases). There are 14 residues in the CDR3. Deletions cut 4 bases from V and 6 bases from J, with 16 bases between. Germline lookup yields CDR1 MDHEN and CDR2 SYDVKM. The CDR3 loop is CASSSRTTGFEQYF. The CDR3 DNA is TGTGCCAGCAGTTCACGAACAACAGGGTTCGAGCAGTACTTC.

This rearrangement joins TRBV2 to TRBJ1-2, with 7 bases fitting TRBD1. V lost 8 bases to trimming and J lost 2 bases; unmatched junction nucleotides: 14. This CDR3 spans 16 amino acids. Germline values: CDR1 SNHLY, CDR2 FYNNEI. The CDR3 nucleotides read TGTGCCAGCGTTAGAGGAGGGGGAGGGGGCAACTATGGCTACACCTTC. Translating gives CASVRGGGGGNYGYTF.

This clonotype occurred many times. The chain has TRBV7-7 and TRBJ2-5; possible D gene TRBD2, 5 bases. The V and J ends lost 0 bases and 2 bases respectively, with 10 bases between them. Germline V lookup: CDR1 SSHAT, CDR2 FNYEAQ (reference sequence). The CDR3 runs to 15 residues. Here the CDR3 reads CASSLAYGEQETQYF. The CDR3 DNA reads as TGTGCCAGCAGCTTAGCGTACGGGGAACAAGAGACCCAGTACTTC.

A few counts support this clonotype. This sequence joins TRBV20-1 and TRBJ1-1; D perhaps matches TRBD1 (6 bases). This CDR3 is 18 amino acids long. CDR1 is DFQATT, CDR2 SNEGSKA, per germline (reference sequence). The V gene lost 0 bases and the J gene lost 5 bases, with 25 bases spanning the gap. CDR3 amino acids: CSARDPDRRGYWLTEAFF. Written as DNA, the CDR3 is TGCAGTGCTAGAGACCCCGACAGGAGGGGATATTGGCTAACTGAAGCTTTCTTT.

This clonotype was observed many times. The chain employs TRBV19 and TRBJ2-1; no firm D call. Germline CDR1 is LNHDA and CDR2 is SQIVND (reference sequence). V was pared by 6 bases and J by 10 bases, with 10 bases between. This CDR3 has 11 amino acids. The CDR3 nucleotides read TGTGCCAGTAGGGCGAGGTGGGAGCAGTTCTTC. As protein: CASRARWEQFF.

This clonotype has a count of ten or more. The chain employs TRBV6-1 and TRBJ2-3; the match to TRBD1 covers 10 bases. J was trimmed by 5 bases and V by 6 bases; bases with no gene match: 5. Germline V gene lookup returns CDR1 MNHNS and CDR2 SASEGT. The length of the CDR3 is 14 residues. The CDR3 nucleotides are TGTGCCAGCAGAACGGGACAGGGGATAGATACGCAGTATTTT. Amino acids: CASRTGQGIDTQYF.

This clonotype was counted only a few times. A much larger clone lies a single base off, so this may be a read error. This sequence joins TRBV2 and TRBJ2-2; D may be TRBD1 or TRBD2 (5 bases each). Germline CDR1 SNHLY, CDR2 FYNNEI. CDR3 length equals 14 residues. This chain's CDR3 is CASSYRSRTGELLF. DNA for the CDR3: TGTGCCAGCAGTTACAGGTCAAGGACCGGGGAGCTGCTTTTT.

This clonotype has at least ten counts. The chain couples TRBV6-1 to TRBJ1-1; D gene unclear. Germline V gene sequence: CDR1 MNHNS, CDR2 SASEGT. This CDR3 contains 17 residues. V shed 2 bases and J shed 3 bases, with 19 bases lying between them. The CDR3 bases are TGTGCCAGCAGTGAATCGTCGGTAGCCCGACTGGACACTGAAGCTTTCTTT. Its translation is CASSESSVARLDTEAFF.

Many counts were recorded for this clonotype. The V call is TRBV2, the J call TRBJ2-4; 11 bases map to TRBD2. The CDR3 length is 14 residues. Looked up from germline, CDR1 is SNHLY and CDR2 is FYNNEI. Trimming took 5 bases from V and 11 from J; bases not matched to a gene: 8. CDR3 amino acids: CASSPSTSGIFQYF. For the CDR3, the DNA is TGTGCCAGCAGTCCATCGACTAGCGGGATCTTTCAGTACTTC. The complete variable domain, with remaining parts taken from reference TRBV2 and TRBJ2-4, reads EPEVTQTPSHQVTQMGQEVILRCVPISNHLYFYWYRQILGQKVEFLVSFYNNEISEKSEIFDDQFSVERPDGSNFTLKIRSTKLEDSAMYFCASSPSTSGIFQYFGAGTRLSVL.

This chain joins TRBV7-2 and TRBJ2-1; 8 nucleotides line up with TRBD1. The CDR3 loop spans 15 amino acids. V was pared by 2 bases and J by 10 bases, with 10 bases of the junction left unmatched. Germline CDR1 SGHTA, CDR2 FQGNSA. The CDR3 spells CASSLRGQVPQEQFF. In DNA form, the CDR3 reads TGTGCCAGCAGCTTAAGGGGACAGGTACCTCAGGAGCAGTTCTTC.

In its sample, this clonotype was seen many times. This chain connects TRBV5-5 to TRBJ1-5, with TRBD1 as a possible D gene (5 bases). The CDR3 consists of 14 residues. The germline V gene has CDR1 SGHKS and CDR2 YYEKEE (reference sequence). V was clipped by 0 bases and J by 9 bases, with 13 bases between them. This CDR3 reads CASSLARGAGPQHF. Written as DNA, the CDR3 is TGTGCCAGCAGCTTGGCCCGGGGCGCAGGGCCCCAGCATTTT.

This clonotype has more than one count but fewer than ten. V and J are TRBV5-1 and TRBJ2-7, with D perhaps matching TRBD2 (6 bases). Trimming took off 4 bases at V and 5 bases at J, with 16 bases between the two ends. Germline V gives CDR1 SGHRS, CDR2 YFSETQ. The length of the CDR3 is 14 residues. For the CDR3, the DNA is TGCGCCAGCAGCCCGGGACTTTTGCTCCACGAGCAGTACTTC. This codes for CASSPGLLLHEQYF.

As concerns this clonotype: The junction and the germline gene differ at one end; a read error may be behind it. The rearrangement joins TRBV9 to TRBJ1-1, with D maybe TRBD1 (6 bases). From germline, CDR1 is SGDLS and CDR2 YYNGEE. The CDR3 has 14 amino acids. CDR3 sequence: CASTVGKGGTEAFF. Here the CDR3 DNA reads TGTGCCAGCACCGTAGGAAAAGGGGGCACTGAAGCTTTCTTT. The whole variable domain, filled in from reference TRBV9 and TRBJ1-1, reads DSGVTQTPKHLITATGQRVTLRCSPRSGDLSVYWYQQSLDQGLQFLIQYYNGEERAKGNILERFSAQQFPDLHSELNLSSLELGDSALYFCASTVGKGGTEAFFGQGTRLTVV.

This clonotype was counted at least ten times. A junction end diverges from the germline sequence, so it may reflect a read error. The genes are TRBV7-2 and TRBJ1-1; D is unresolved. This CDR3 is built from 11 residues. CDR1 is SGHTA and CDR2 is FQGNSA in the germline V gene. The CDR3, as DNA: TGTGCCAGCAGCTTGCACACGGAAGCTTTCTTT. Translation gives CASSLHTEAFF.

In its sample, this clonotype was seen many times. The rearrangement uses TRBV11-2 and TRBJ1-2; 7 positions agree with TRBD1. Trimming at V came to 1 base and at J to 8 bases, leaving 13 bases not matched to a gene. Germline CDR1 reads SGHAT; CDR2 reads FQNNGV. This CDR3 comprises 16 residues. The CDR3 nucleotides read TGTGCCAGCAGCTTAGGGCCGACAGGGACCGGCTGGGGCTACACCTTC. Its translation is CASSLGPTGTGWGYTF.

About this clonotype: A far larger clone lies a single base away; this is likely a read error. The V gene is TRBV20-1, the J gene TRBJ2-1; possibly TRBD2 for D (5 bases). The CDR3 loop spans 14 amino acids. The germline gives CDR1 DFQATT, CDR2 SNEGSKA (reference sequence). V lost 0 bases and J 10 bases, leaving 16 bases between the germline ends. The CDR3 region is CSARDPGRDYEQFF. Here the CDR3 DNA reads TGCAGTGCTAGAGACCCCGGACGAGACTACGAGCAGTTCTTC.